One and the same sample provided the 8 T cell receptor beta chains below, sequenced in a study of shared T cell receptors in the human thymus. Generated by immunoSEQ multiplex PCR, the TCRdb table keeps only in-frame clones and is missing some. The profile shows 500,000 to 850,000 clones, more than 70% of them singletons. This same sample was also part of a study on human thymus T cells.

The material sequenced was thymocytes. Receptors were obtained from a boy younger than two with a congenital heart defect.

The chain joins TRBV21-1 to TRBJ1-5; the DNA was not compared with TRBD1, the D call given in the table. TRBV21-1 counts as a pseudogene. The CDR3 loop spans 18 amino acids. CDR3 loop: CASSKKEWDRGSNQPQHF. Written as DNA, the CDR3 is TGTGCCAGCAGCAAAAAGGAATGGGACAGGGGGTCCAATCAGCCCCAGCATTTT.

The chain employs TRBV9 and TRBJ2-3; the D gene is possibly TRBD2 (6 bases). Germline lookup yields CDR1 SGDLS and CDR2 YYNGEE. The CDR3 is 16 amino acids. V was cut by 7 bases and J by 0 bases, with 18 bases left in between. CDR3 in DNA: TGTGCCAGCTCATCGGGAGCCGGATTTAGCACAGATACGCAGTATTTT. It is translated as CASSSGAGFSTDTQYF.

This clone was counted a single time. This chain uses TRBV27 with TRBJ2-7; D not resolved. Trimming removed 10 bases from V and 0 bases from J, with 10 bases in between. Germline lookup yields CDR1 MNHEY and CDR2 SMNVEV (reference sequence). CDR3 length: 12 amino acids. CDR3 sequence: CATRHSSYEQYF. DNA for the CDR3: TGTGCCACCAGACACAGCTCCTACGAGCAGTACTTC.

V usage is TRBV27 and J usage is TRBJ2-1, with D perhaps matching TRBD2 (7 bases). The length of the CDR3 is 15 residues. V lost 1 base to trimming and J lost 7 bases, with 14 bases between them. Germline V gene sequence: CDR1 MNHEY, CDR2 SMNVEV (reference sequence). CDR3 sequence reads: CASSLLGGAGNEQFF. The CDR3 nucleotides are TGTGCCAGCAGTTTATTGGGGGGGGCCGGGAATGAGCAGTTCTTC.

V and J are TRBV5-1 and TRBJ2-1; 7 bases are a match to TRBD2. The J segment lost 0 bases and the V segment lost 0 bases, leaving 21 bases of the junction unmatched. The germline CDR1 and CDR2 sequences are SGHRS and YFSETQ. The CDR3 has 22 amino acids. The CDR3 is CASSLGRRRDYLTKGSYNEQFF. DNA of the CDR3: TGCGCCAGCAGCTTGGGCCGGCGCCGGGACTACCTTACCAAGGGCTCCTACAATGAGCAGTTCTTC.

The chain links TRBV5-4 to TRBJ2-3, with TRBD1 matching over 7 bases. V lost 0 bases, J lost 2 bases, and 18 bases stayed unmatched. The CDR3 sequence is 20 residues long. Germline values: CDR1 SGHNT, CDR2 YYREEE (reference sequence). The DNA of the CDR3 is TGTGCCAGCAGCTTGGGAGTAGGGGGCGCGGGCTGGTGGGTCACAGATACGCAGTATTTT. The encoded protein is CASSLGVGGAGWWVTDTQYF.

This chain links TRBV29-1 with TRBJ1-1, with a possible D match to TRBD1 (5 bases). V was trimmed by 1 base and J by 0 bases, leaving 12 bases between them. Per the germline V gene, CDR1 is SQVTM and CDR2 is ANQGSEA. This CDR3 spans 15 amino acids. Written as DNA, the CDR3 is TGCAGCGTTGAAGGGCAGGGATACATGAACACTGAAGCTTTCTTT. It translates to CSVEGQGYMNTEAFF.

The gene calls are TRBV19 and TRBJ2-1; 13 nucleotides agree with TRBD2. The ends lost 6 bases at V and 9 bases at J; junction bases unmatched: 5. Per the germline V gene, CDR1 is LNHDA and CDR2 is SQIVND (reference sequence). The CDR3 sequence is 14 residues long. CDR3 bases: TGTGCCAGTAGCGGACTAGCGGGAGAAAGTGAGCAGTTCTTC. Protein product: CASSGLAGESEQFF. Drawing the rest from reference TRBV19 and TRBJ2-1, the complete variable domain is DGGITQSPKYLFRKEGQNVTLSCEQNLNHDAMYWYRQDPGQGLRLIYYSQIVNDFQKGDIAEGYSVSREKKESFPLTVTSAQKNPTAFYLCASSGLAGESEQFFGPGTRLTVL.